In its sample, the clone carrying this TCR beta chain was seen a few times. As yet, its antigen is unknown. The data were obtained in a study of blood T cells in healthy people across ages. Every donor gave approximately 10 milliliters of peripheral blood. Combining a sample-barcoded 5' primer with a J-beta primer mix, a second PCR ran for about 7 to 11 cycles. MiXCR, run by TCRdb on the 5' RACE reads, gives a single entry per CDR3 protein. The repertoire consists of about 1.6 million distinct CDR3 sequences, with about 31% occurring once and the leading ten covering around 11%. Regarding the study as a whole: Total diversity from one million sequenced T cells was likely underestimated. Both naive CD4+ cell counts and diversity were greater in long-lived donors than in aged donors. Per million T cells, the diversity of TCR beta decreased roughly linearly as age advanced.

The receptor's source is a young woman in good health. Material: blood.

The CDR3 DNA reads TGTGCCAGCAGTGGACCCGTAAGAGGCTACACCTTC. Its translation is CASSGPVRGYTF. The chain carries TRBV6-1 and TRBJ1-2; D is ambiguous. Germline loops: CDR1 MNHNS, CDR2 SASEGT. The germline V and J ends were trimmed by 4 bases and 8 bases, with 11 bases remaining between them. The CDR3 spans 12 residues.